Each of the 31 T cell receptor beta chains below was sequenced from the same sample in a study of CD8 T cells in Susac syndrome. It was with random hexamers that roughly 0.5 to 1 ug RNA was reverse transcribed. TCRdb re-called the immunoSEQ multiplex PCR reads with MiXCR, one entry per CDR3 protein. The sample lists 140,000 to 150,000 distinct CDR3 sequences, approximately 95% occurring once. The specimen sequenced was CD4+ T cells from PBMCs. The receptors here all came from a human donor with Susac syndrome.

V gene TRBV4-1 combines with J gene TRBJ2-7, with 10 positions matching TRBD1. With 4 bases clipped from V and 0 bases from J, the junction kept 6 bases outside the gene matches. The CDR3 spans 16 residues. Per germline, CDR1 MGHRA and CDR2 YSYEKL. CDR3 region: CASSPLGTGASYEQYF. The CDR3 DNA is TGCGCCAGCAGCCCCTTAGGGACAGGGGCCTCCTACGAGCAGTACTTC.

This clonotype was seen only once. The chain carries TRBV29-1 and TRBJ2-5, with D maybe TRBD1 (6 bases). Germline assignment: CDR1 SQVTM and CDR2 ANQGSEA. The CDR3 runs to 13 residues. The V end lost 4 bases, the J end lost 2 bases, and 11 bases lay between the germline ends. Here the CDR3 DNA reads TGCAGCGTTGCCTACAGGGTTCAAGAGACCCAGTACTTC. Amino acid sequence: CSVAYRVQETQYF.

The CDR3, as DNA: TGCAGCATATCCTTAACCTACAATGAGCAGTTCTTC. Translating gives CSISLTYNEQFF. The rearrangement joins TRBV29-1 to TRBJ2-1; D gene unclear. Trimming removed 8 bases from V and 2 bases from J, with 10 bases in between. CDR1 and CDR2 (germline): SQVTM, ANQGSEA. CDR3 length: 12 amino acids.

Here the CDR3 reads CASSHLAGGNEQFF. Here the CDR3 DNA reads TGTGCCAGCAGCCATCTAGCGGGAGGCAATGAGCAGTTCTTC. This rearrangement joins TRBV3-1 to TRBJ2-1; 11 nucleotides line up with TRBD2. The junction had 1 base not matched to a gene; V was cut back by 3 bases and J by 6 bases. CDR1 is LGHDT, CDR2 YNNKEL, per germline (reference sequence). The CDR3 length is 14 residues.

The chain couples TRBV9 to TRBJ2-2; D remains ambiguous. The CDR3 totals 13 residues. Trimming took off 0 bases at V and 5 bases at J, with 5 bases between the two ends. Germline assignment: CDR1 SGDLS and CDR2 YYNGEE. CDR3 in amino acids: CASSVGQTGELFF. CDR3 nucleotide sequence: TGTGCCAGCAGCGTAGGTCAGACCGGGGAGCTGTTTTTT.

V gene TRBV20-1 combines with J gene TRBJ1-1; D gene uncertain. The CDR3 loop spans 11 amino acids. The germline V gene has CDR1 DFQATT and CDR2 SNEGSKA (reference sequence). The V and J ends lost 0 bases and 10 bases respectively, with 9 bases between them. CDR3 residues: CSAREVHRAFF. The DNA of the CDR3 is TGCAGTGCTAGAGAGGTCCATCGAGCTTTCTTT.

The chain has TRBV11-2 and TRBJ2-5; D possibly corresponds to TRBD2 (5 bases). The CDR3 totals 13 residues. Germline CDR1 reads SGHAT; CDR2 reads FQNNGV. V was pared by 6 bases and J by 5 bases, with 13 bases between. The DNA of the CDR3 is TGTGCCAGCAGGCCAGGAGGCAGGGAGACCCAGTACTTC. Protein sequence: CASRPGGRETQYF.

This chain uses TRBV20-1 with TRBJ1-2; 8 bases match TRBD1. J lost 5 bases, V lost 5 bases, and 10 bases had no gene match. The CDR3 is 14 amino acids. Germline V gives CDR1 DFQATT, CDR2 SNEGSKA (reference sequence). CDR3 amino acids: CSAPAGQGAYGYTF. CDR3 DNA: TGCAGTGCTCCAGCGGGGCAGGGGGCATATGGCTACACCTTC.

The gene calls are TRBV20-1 and TRBJ2-7, with D perhaps given as TRBD1 or TRBD2 (5 bases each). This CDR3 contains 15 residues. Trimming cost V 5 bases and J 1 base, with 18 bases left between them. Germline CDR1 is DFQATT and CDR2 is SNEGSKA (reference sequence). The CDR3 here is CSAPRRGPGSYEQYF. The CDR3 coding sequence is TGCAGTGCTCCCAGACGGGGACCAGGGTCCTACGAGCAGTACTTC.

V usage is TRBV15 and J usage is TRBJ2-7; tentative D call: TRBD1 (5 bases). The CDR3 contains 16 residues. The germline gives CDR1 LNHNV, CDR2 YYDKDF (reference sequence). Trimming removed 1 base at V and 5 bases at J, with 18 bases between. CDR3: CATSRVWSRAKDEQYF. The DNA for the CDR3 is TGTGCCACCAGCAGAGTGTGGAGCAGGGCTAAAGACGAGCAGTACTTC.

The chain uses TRBV20-1 and TRBJ2-7, with no clear D. The CDR3 has 12 amino acids. V lost 0 bases to trimming and J lost 3 bases, with 6 bases between them. Germline CDR1 and CDR2: DFQATT and SNEGSKA (reference sequence). The CDR3: CSARDAYYEQYF. The CDR3 coding sequence is TGCAGTGCTAGAGATGCGTACTACGAGCAGTACTTC.

This clonotype was picked up one time. The V gene is TRBV20-1, the J gene TRBJ2-7; D possibly matches TRBD1 or TRBD2 (5 bases each). Germline V CDR1 and CDR2: DFQATT, SNEGSKA (reference sequence). The CDR3 runs to 14 residues. V lost 3 bases and J 6 bases, leaving 18 bases between the germline ends. This chain's CDR3 is CSARETGDLLEQYF. The DNA for the CDR3 is TGCAGTGCTAGGGAAACCGGGGACCTCCTCGAGCAGTACTTC.

The V gene is TRBV4-1, the J gene TRBJ2-1; 7 bases line up with TRBD2. The CDR3 has 16 amino acids. J lost 2 bases, V lost 0 bases, and 4 bases had no gene match. The germline CDR1 and CDR2 sequences are MGHRA and YSYEKL. The CDR3: CASSQDRRETYNEQFF. The CDR3 DNA reads as TGCGCCAGCAGCCAAGACCGGCGGGAGACCTACAATGAGCAGTTCTTC.

The V call is TRBV9, the J call TRBJ2-1; tentatively, D is TRBD1 (5 bases). The CDR3 length is 14 residues. CDR1 is SGDLS and CDR2 is YYNGEE in the germline V gene. V shed 1 base and J shed 6 bases, with 11 bases lying between them. CDR3 protein: CASSVIDSTNEQFF. CDR3 DNA sequence: TGTGCCAGCAGCGTAATAGACAGCACCAATGAGCAGTTCTTC.

This clonotype was observed once. The CDR3 sequence: CSARQQGKGAAFF. The CDR3 DNA reads as TGCAGTGCTAGGCAACAGGGGAAGGGGGCAGCTTTCTTT. The chain uses TRBV20-1 and TRBJ1-1, with 7 bases identical to TRBD1. The V and J ends lost 3 bases and 10 bases, in that order; junction bases with no gene match: 11. The CDR3 consists of 13 residues. CDR1 and CDR2 (germline): DFQATT, SNEGSKA (reference sequence).

V is TRBV3-1 and J is TRBJ1-1; no clear D gene. Germline V CDR1 and CDR2: LGHDT, YNNKEL (reference sequence). V was pared by 0 bases and J by 7 bases, with 9 bases between. The length of the CDR3 is 13 residues. The CDR3 DNA is TGTGCCAGCAGCCAAGAACGCAACCTTGAAGCTTTCTTT. Translating gives CASSQERNLEAFF.

This chain joins TRBV29-1 and TRBJ2-4, with TRBD1 identical over 7 bases. The CDR3 contains 12 residues. From germline, CDR1 is SQVTM and CDR2 ANQGSEA. V dropped 7 bases and J dropped 6; count of bases not matched to a gene: 6. For the CDR3, the DNA is TGCAGCGCCCTTCGACAGGGAAACATTCAGTACTTC. This sequence encodes CSALRQGNIQYF.

DNA for the CDR3: TGTGCCAGCAGCGTCTTCGGGACTAGAATGGCCGTGGAGCTGTTTTTT. This translates into CASSVFGTRMAVELFF. V usage is TRBV9 and J usage is TRBJ2-2; TRBD2 matches at 8 bases. V lost 2 bases and J lost 10; bases outside the gene matches: 13. The CDR3 covers 16 residues. Germline CDR1 reads SGDLS; CDR2 reads YYNGEE.

This chain connects TRBV7-2 to TRBJ2-5; D perhaps matches TRBD1 (5 bases). There are 15 residues in the CDR3. Trimming took off 4 bases at V and 2 bases at J, with 14 bases between the two ends. Per the germline V gene, CDR1 is SGHTA and CDR2 is FQGNSA. The CDR3 DNA sequence: TGTGCCAGCAGCTCCCAGAGGACATCTCAAGAGACCCAGTACTTC. Its translation is CASSSQRTSQETQYF.

The genes are TRBV12-3 or TRBV12-4 and TRBJ1-2; no clear D gene. V shed 5 bases and J shed 6 bases, with 16 bases lying between them. This CDR3 is 14 amino acids long. CDR3 loop: CASSPTPHRHGYTF. For the CDR3, the DNA is TGTGCCAGCAGTCCGACACCTCACCGGCATGGCTACACCTTC.

The gene calls are TRBV20-1 and TRBJ2-7; 9 bases line up with TRBD1. The CDR3 extends over 15 amino acids. With V trimmed by 5 bases and J by 3 bases, 11 bases remained unmatched. Germline V lookup: CDR1 DFQATT, CDR2 SNEGSKA (reference sequence). CDR3 nucleotides: TGCAGTGCTCCAAAACAGGGGGCGAGGATCTACGAGCAGTACTTC. The encoded protein is CSAPKQGARIYEQYF.

This sequence joins TRBV7-9 and TRBJ2-5, with D hard to call. V shed 0 bases and J shed 5 bases, with 13 bases lying between them. This CDR3 has 15 amino acids. Germline CDR1 is SEHNR and CDR2 is FQNEAQ (reference sequence). The CDR3 DNA reads as TGTGCCAGCAGCTTAGCGAGGAGACCTGGGGAGACCCAGTACTTC. It yields the protein CASSLARRPGETQYF. The complete variable domain, with remaining parts taken from reference TRBV7-9 and TRBJ2-5, reads DTGVSQNPRHKITKRGQNVTFRCDPISEHNRLYWYRQTLGQGPEFLTYFQNEAQLEKSRLLSDRFSAERPKGSFSTLEIQRTEQGDSAMYLCASSLARRPGETQYFGPGTRLLVL.

The V and J genes are TRBV5-4 and TRBJ2-1; D is perhaps TRBD2 (5 bases). The CDR3 sequence is 17 residues long. V lost 1 base to trimming and J lost 1 base, with 15 bases between them. CDR1 and CDR2 (germline): SGHNT, YYREEE (reference sequence). CDR3 sequence (DNA): TGTGCCAGCAGCTTGCTAACTAGGCCTAAGTCCTACAATGAGCAGTTCTTC. Its protein product is CASSLLTRPKSYNEQFF.

The rearrangement links TRBV28 to TRBJ1-2, with D uncertain. The CDR3 is 13 residues long. Germline assignment: CDR1 MDHEN and CDR2 SYDVKM. V was shortened by 8 bases and J by 3 bases, with 13 bases between the two germline ends. The CDR3 loop reads CASLRPPDYGYTF. In nucleotides, the CDR3 is TGTGCCAGCTTAAGACCTCCGGACTATGGCTACACCTTC.

This clonotype was observed a single time. The V and J genes are TRBV7-2 and TRBJ2-3; 11 nucleotides match TRBD2. Germline lookup yields CDR1 SGHTA and CDR2 FQGNSA. V shed 5 bases and J 1 base; nucleotides not matched to a gene: 5. CDR3 length: 16 amino acids. The CDR3 nucleotides read TGTGCCAGCAGCCGTACTAGCGGGGGCCGCACAGATACGCAGTATTTT. Translation: CASSRTSGGRTDTQYF. Complete variable domain (other parts from reference TRBV7-2 and TRBJ2-3): GAGVSQSPSNKVTEKGKDVELRCDPISGHTALYWYRQSLGQGLEFLIYFQGNSAPDKSGLPSDRFSAERTGGSVSTLTIQRTQQEDSAVYLCASSRTSGGRTDTQYFGPGTRLTVL.

The chain uses TRBV11-2 and TRBJ2-2; 7 nucleotides match TRBD2. The CDR3 runs 19 residues. Germline V gene data show CDR1 as SGHAT and CDR2 as FQNNGV. V lost 6 bases to trimming and J lost 4 bases; unmatched junction nucleotides: 20. CDR3 coding DNA: TGTGCCAGCAGACCTGCGGGACGGTCGTCGGGACTAAGCACCGGGGAGCTGTTTTTT. As protein: CASRPAGRSSGLSTGELFF.

The V and J genes are TRBV15 and TRBJ2-5; unclear D gene. CDR1 is LNHNV, CDR2 YYDKDF, per germline (reference sequence). Trimming shortened V by 0 bases and J by 2 bases, and 10 bases separated the two germline ends. CDR3 size: 15 residues. The CDR3 nucleotides read TGTGCCACCAGCAGAGATGTACGGAAGCAAGAGACCCAGTACTTC. Translation: CATSRDVRKQETQYF.

The CDR3, as DNA: TGTGCCAGCAGCTTTTCACGAACAGGTGAAGCTTTCTTT. This sequence encodes CASSFSRTGEAFF. The J gene is TRBJ1-1, the V gene TRBV7-3; possible D gene TRBD1, 5 bases. The V gene lost 3 bases and the J gene lost 7 bases, with 12 bases spanning the gap. This CDR3 spans 13 amino acids. The germline V gene has CDR1 SGHTA and CDR2 FQGTGA.

V usage is TRBV7-9 and J usage is TRBJ1-6; 8 bases agree with TRBD1. The trim removed 5 bases at V and 10 bases at J, leaving 7 bases unmatched. The CDR3 has 14 residues. Per germline, CDR1 SEHNR and CDR2 FQNEAQ (reference sequence). The CDR3 region has the DNA TGTGCCAGCAGCCGCGGGACAGGAGGCTCACCCCTCCACTTT. Amino acid sequence: CASSRGTGGSPLHF.

The chain recombines TRBV20-1 with TRBJ1-2, with 9 bases that match TRBD1. The V gene's germline CDR1 is DFQATT and CDR2 SNEGSKA (reference sequence). The CDR3 totals 15 residues. V was clipped by 5 bases and J by 5 bases; unmatched bases: 12. The CDR3 reads CSADLGGQGRYGYTF. CDR3 sequence (DNA): TGCAGTGCTGACCTGGGGGGACAGGGTCGTTATGGCTACACCTTC.

The chain is built from TRBV5-1 and TRBJ2-7; 7 bases match TRBD1. Germline CDR1 is SGHRS and CDR2 is YFSETQ. V lost 4 bases and J lost 0; bases outside the gene matches: 7. The CDR3 loop spans 15 amino acids. CDR3 residues: CASSRDSPSSYEQYF. The CDR3 DNA sequence: TGCGCCAGCAGCCGGGACAGCCCAAGCTCCTACGAGCAGTACTTC. The whole variable domain, filled in from reference TRBV5-1 and TRBJ2-7, reads KAGVTQTPRYLIKTRGQQVTLSCSPISGHRSVSWYQQTPGQGLQFLFEYFSETQRNKGNFPGRFSGRQFSNSRSEMNVSTLELGDSALYLCASSRDSPSSYEQYFGPGTRLTVT.